The 5 T cell receptor beta chains below come from one sample, sequenced in a study of T cells in Graves' hyperthyroidism and ophthalmopathy. Researchers took RNA transcripts and amplified the TCR beta CDR3 regions from them. Primed by the HTBI set, a first-round RT-PCR was run on the TCR CDR3. Each CDR3 protein gets one entry after TCRdb re-called the multiplex PCR reads with MiXCR. The data contain approximately 490,000 distinct CDR3 sequences, 22% of them singletons. Sequenced input: blood. The receptors shown here come from a woman aged 70-85 years with Graves' ophthalmopathy.

This clonotype was observed at least ten times. The CDR3 DNA reads as TGTGCCAGCAGTCCCAGGACTAGCGCTAACACCGGGGAGCTGTTTTTT. The encoded protein is CASSPRTSANTGELFF. This sequence joins TRBV12-3 or TRBV12-4 and TRBJ2-2; 9 bases fit TRBD2. This CDR3 has 16 amino acids. Germline trimming cut 5 bases from V and 2 bases from J; bases unmatched to any gene: 6.

The chain has TRBV5-1 and TRBJ2-5, with D hard to call. This CDR3 spans 12 amino acids. Germline CDR1 and CDR2: SGHRS and YFSETQ. The germline V and J ends were trimmed by 4 bases and 8 bases, with 12 bases remaining between them. The CDR3: CASSVPRETQYF. In nucleotides, the CDR3 is TGCGCCAGCAGCGTACCAAGAGAAACCCAGTACTTC.

This clonotype was recorded many times. One end of the junction is discordant with germline, which a read error may explain. The chain carries TRBV7-7 and TRBJ2-2; the D call may be TRBD1 or TRBD2 (5 bases each). The CDR3 is 14 residues long. Germline lookup yields CDR1 SSHAT and CDR2 FNYEAQ (reference sequence). DNA of the CDR3: TGTGCTAGCAGATCCGGGACCAACACCGGGGAGCTGTTTTTT. The encoded protein is CASRSGTNTGELFF. Together with reference TRBV7-7 and TRBJ2-2, the CDR3 gives the full variable domain: GAGVSQSPRYKVTKRGQDVTLRCDPISSHATLYWYQQALGQGPEFLTYFNYEAQPDKSGLPSDRFSAERPEGSISTLTIQRTEQRDSAMYRCASRSGTNTGELFFGEGSRLTVL.

J is TRBJ2-2 and V is TRBV27; weak D call: TRBD1 (5 bases). The CDR3 loop spans 14 amino acids. Germline CDR1 is MNHEY and CDR2 is SMNVEV (reference sequence). With 5 bases removed from V and 4 bases from J, the gap between germline ends came to 11 bases. CDR3 sequence: CASSPGIFTGELFF. Written as DNA, the CDR3 is TGTGCCAGCAGTCCAGGGATATTCACCGGGGAGCTGTTTTTT.

The chain combines TRBV6-1 with TRBJ1-1, with D perhaps TRBD1 (6 bases). CDR3 length: 14 residues. From germline, CDR1 is MNHNS and CDR2 SASEGT. Trimming shortened V by 5 bases and J by 3 bases, and 13 bases separated the two germline ends. DNA of the CDR3: TGTGCCAGCAGTCCAAGGGACATACACACTGAAGCTTTCTTT. Protein: CASSPRDIHTEAFF.